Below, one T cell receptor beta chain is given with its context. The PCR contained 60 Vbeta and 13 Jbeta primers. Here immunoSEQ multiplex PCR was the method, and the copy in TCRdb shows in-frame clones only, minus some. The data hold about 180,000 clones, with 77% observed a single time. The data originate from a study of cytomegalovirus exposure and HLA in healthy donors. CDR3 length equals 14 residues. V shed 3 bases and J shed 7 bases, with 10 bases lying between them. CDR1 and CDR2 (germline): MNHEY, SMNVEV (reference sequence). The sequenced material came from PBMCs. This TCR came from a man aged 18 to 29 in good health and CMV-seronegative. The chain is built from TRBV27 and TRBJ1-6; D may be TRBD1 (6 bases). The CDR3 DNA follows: TGTGCCAGCAGTTTGAGGGGGGGGAATTCACCCCTCCACTTT. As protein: CASSLRGGNSPLHF.